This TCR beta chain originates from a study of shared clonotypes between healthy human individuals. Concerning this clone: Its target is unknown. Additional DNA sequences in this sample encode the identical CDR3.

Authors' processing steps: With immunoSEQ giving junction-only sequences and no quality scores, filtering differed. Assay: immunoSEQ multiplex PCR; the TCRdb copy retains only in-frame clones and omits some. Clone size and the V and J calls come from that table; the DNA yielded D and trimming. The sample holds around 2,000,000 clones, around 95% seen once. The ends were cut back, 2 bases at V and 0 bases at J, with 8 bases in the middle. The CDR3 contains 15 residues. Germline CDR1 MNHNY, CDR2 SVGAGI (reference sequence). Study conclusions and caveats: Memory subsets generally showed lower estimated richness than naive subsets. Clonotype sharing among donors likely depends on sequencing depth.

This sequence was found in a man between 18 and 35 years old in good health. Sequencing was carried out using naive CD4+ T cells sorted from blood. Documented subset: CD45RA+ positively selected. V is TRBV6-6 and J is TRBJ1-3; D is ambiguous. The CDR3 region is CASSYGGSSGNTIYF. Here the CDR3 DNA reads TGTGCCAGCAGTTACGGCGGATCCTCTGGAAACACCATATATTTT.